This T cell receptor beta chain was observed in a study of blood T cells in healthy people across ages. The germline gives CDR1 SGHRS, CDR2 YFSETQ. The V segment lost 5 bases and the J segment 0 bases; nucleotides outside the gene matches: 5. The CDR3 contains 15 residues. Each donor's blood draw was roughly 10 milliliters of peripheral blood. Using a J-beta primer mix together with a sample-barcoded 5' primer, a second PCR was run for roughly 7 to 11 cycles. TCRdb ran MiXCR on the 5' RACE reads and lists one entry per CDR3 protein. The sample lists 750,000 to 950,000 distinct CDR3 sequences, around half occurring once. This clonotype occurred a few times. The antigen remains undetermined. Study results and limitations: There was a strong correlation between TCR beta diversity and naive T cell percentage. A roughly linear age-dependent decrease characterized TCR beta diversity per million T cells. There were more naive CD4+ cells and higher diversity in long-lived donors than in aged donors.

Sequencing input: blood. The sequence was obtained from a man at least 80 years old in good health. The chain joins TRBV5-1 to TRBJ2-3, with 8 bases lining up with TRBD2. The CDR3 protein is CASRILAASTDTQYF. In nucleotides, the CDR3 is TGCGCCAGCAGAATACTAGCGGCTAGCACAGATACGCAGTATTTT.